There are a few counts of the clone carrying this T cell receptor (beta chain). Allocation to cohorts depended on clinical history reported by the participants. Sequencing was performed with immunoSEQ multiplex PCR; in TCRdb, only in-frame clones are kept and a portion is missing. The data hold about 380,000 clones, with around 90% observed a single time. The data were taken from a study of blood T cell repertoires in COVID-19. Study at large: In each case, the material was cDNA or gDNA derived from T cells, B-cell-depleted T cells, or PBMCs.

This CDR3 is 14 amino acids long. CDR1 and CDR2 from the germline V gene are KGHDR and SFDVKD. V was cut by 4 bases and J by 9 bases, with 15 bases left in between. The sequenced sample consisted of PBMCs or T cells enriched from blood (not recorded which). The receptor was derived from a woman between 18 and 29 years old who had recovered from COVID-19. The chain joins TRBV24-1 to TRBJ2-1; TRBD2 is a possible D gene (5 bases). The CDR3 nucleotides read TGTGCCACCAGTGACCCGGGGAGCCGGGGTGAGCAGTTCTTC. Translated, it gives CATSDPGSRGEQFF.